These 26 T cell receptor beta chains were sequenced from one sample in a study of control samples from healthy donors and cancer patients. This table comes from immunoSEQ multiplex PCR, and its TCRdb copy is limited to in-frame clones, with some not included. Among some 74,000 clones listed, around nine tenths were seen once. The source material was blood. The source is a woman aged 50 to 65 in good health.

The chain uses TRBV14 and TRBJ2-3; D uncertain. Germline V CDR1 and CDR2: SGHDN, FVKESK. The CDR3 is 16 residues long. V was trimmed by 4 bases and J by 2 bases, leaving 16 bases between them. In DNA form, the CDR3 reads TGTGCCAGCAGCCTGTTAGGGCCGAGGCCCACAGATACGCAGTATTTT. It yields the protein CASSLLGPRPTDTQYF.

CDR3 DNA sequence: TGTGCCAGCAGTGAAGGGGCGTGGGCAGCCTATGGCTACACCTTC. It codes for CASSEGAWAAYGYTF. This chain uses TRBV2 with TRBJ1-2; D remains unclear. The germline V gene encodes CDR1 SNHLY and CDR2 FYNNEI. V lost 1 base to trimming and J lost 4 bases, with 13 bases between them. The CDR3 has 15 amino acids.

V gene TRBV7-9 combines with J gene TRBJ1-2; D unresolved. The V end lost 3 bases, the J end lost 3 bases, and 11 bases lay between the germline ends. Germline lookup yields CDR1 SEHNR and CDR2 FQNEAQ (reference sequence). The length of the CDR3 is 14 residues. CDR3 in amino acids: CASSLERVDYGYTF. In DNA form, the CDR3 reads TGTGCCAGCAGCTTGGAGAGGGTAGACTATGGCTACACCTTC.

The CDR3 is CASSWTGSSSYEQYF. The CDR3 DNA sequence: TGTGCCAGCAGCTGGACAGGGTCTAGCTCCTACGAGCAGTACTTC. The V gene is TRBV5-4, the J gene TRBJ2-7, with 8 bases identical to TRBD1. CDR3 length equals 15 residues. CDR1 and CDR2 (germline): SGHNT, YYREEE (reference sequence). After removal of 3 bases from V and 0 bases from J, the junction contained 5 bases not matched to a gene.

The rearrangement joins TRBV19 to TRBJ2-1, with a weak D call TRBD2 (5 bases). Per germline, CDR1 LNHDA and CDR2 SQIVND (reference sequence). V lost 10 bases and J 4 bases, leaving 17 bases between the germline ends. CDR3 size: 14 residues. CDR3 DNA sequence: TGTGCCACCAGGTCCACGGGAAATTACAATGAGCAGTTCTTC. Translation gives CATRSTGNYNEQFF.

The chain is built from TRBV30 and TRBJ2-3; 9 bases fit TRBD2. Germline loops: CDR1 GTSNPN, CDR2 SVGIG (reference sequence). J lost 4 bases, V lost 5 bases, and 7 bases had no gene match. CDR3 length: 14 amino acids. The CDR3 region is CAWVAGEGPDTQYF. DNA for the CDR3: TGTGCCTGGGTAGCGGGGGAAGGGCCAGATACGCAGTATTTT.

Only a few counts were recorded for this clone. The chain couples TRBV2 to TRBJ1-2, with TRBD1 as a possible D gene (5 bases). The CDR3 runs to 10 residues. Germline V lookup: CDR1 SNHLY, CDR2 FYNNEI. The V and J ends lost 8 bases and 8 bases respectively, with 9 bases between them. The CDR3 loop is CASGTSGYTF. The DNA of the CDR3 is TGTGCCAGCGGGACGTCCGGCTACACCTTC.

V gene TRBV5-1 combines with J gene TRBJ2-1; possible D gene TRBD2, 5 bases. The CDR3 has 15 residues. V was trimmed by 1 base and J by 0 bases, leaving 8 bases between them. Germline CDR1 reads SGHRS; CDR2 reads YFSETQ. The CDR3 DNA reads as TGCGCCAGCAGCTTGTTGGGGAGCTCCTACAATGAGCAGTTCTTC. It is translated as CASSLLGSSYNEQFF.

The V call is TRBV7-8, the J call TRBJ2-5; no definite D call. CDR3 size: 13 residues. V dropped 2 bases and J dropped 1 base, with 5 bases sitting between them. CDR1 is SGHVS, CDR2 FQNEAQ, per germline. For the CDR3, the DNA is TGTGCCAGCAGCTTATTGATCCAAGAGACCCAGTACTTC. Encoded protein: CASSLLIQETQYF.

This clone was observed at least ten times. CDR3 in amino acids: CASSLSTASYEQYF. As DNA, the CDR3 is TGTGCCAGCAGTTTATCGACAGCCTCCTACGAGCAGTACTTC. The V call is TRBV27, the J call TRBJ2-7, with D possibly matching TRBD1 (5 bases). The CDR3 extends over 14 amino acids. Germline V gene lookup returns CDR1 MNHEY and CDR2 SMNVEV (reference sequence). V was trimmed by 0 bases and J by 0 bases, leaving 6 bases between them.

The rearrangement uses TRBV19 and TRBJ1-5; a possible D gene is TRBD1 (6 bases). Trimming cost V 6 bases and J 3 bases, with 18 bases left between them. This CDR3 is 16 amino acids long. The V gene's germline CDR1 is LNHDA and CDR2 SQIVND (reference sequence). This chain's CDR3 is CASRSGGGRDNQPQHF. In DNA form, the CDR3 reads TGTGCCAGTAGGTCCGGAGGGGGAAGGGACAATCAGCCCCAGCATTTT.

V gene TRBV5-1 combines with J gene TRBJ1-4, with 7 bases that match TRBD1. In germline, CDR1 is SGHRS, CDR2 YFSETQ. The length of the CDR3 is 14 residues. V was clipped by 6 bases and J by 8 bases; unmatched bases: 10. The CDR3 spells CASMGQGVGEKLFF. The CDR3 DNA follows: TGCGCCAGCATGGGGCAGGGGGTTGGAGAAAAACTGTTTTTT. Combining the CDR3 with reference TRBV5-1 and TRBJ1-4 gives the whole variable domain KAGVTQTPRYLIKTRGQQVTLSCSPISGHRSVSWYQQTPGQGLQFLFEYFSETQRNKGNFPGRFSGRQFSNSRSEMNVSTLELGDSALYLCASMGQGVGEKLFFGSGTQLSVL.

The V gene is TRBV30, the J gene TRBJ2-1; tentative D call: TRBD2 (6 bases). Trimming removed 0 bases from V and 4 bases from J, with 10 bases in between. The CDR3 is 14 residues long. The germline gives CDR1 GTSNPN, CDR2 SVGIG (reference sequence). The CDR3: CAWSVASAYNEQFF. The CDR3 DNA is TGTGCCTGGAGTGTTGCTAGCGCATACAATGAGCAGTTCTTC.

This chain links TRBV13 with TRBJ1-1; TRBD1 agrees at 7 bases. CDR1 and CDR2 from the germline V gene are PRHDT and FYEKMQ (reference sequence). The V segment lost 5 bases and the J segment 5 bases; nucleotides outside the gene matches: 11. The CDR3 has 15 amino acids. The CDR3 spells CASSTPTGWNTEAFF. As DNA, the CDR3 is TGTGCCAGCAGCACACCGACAGGGTGGAATACTGAAGCTTTCTTT.

The chain links TRBV29-1 to TRBJ1-1; no firm D call. The CDR3 has 13 amino acids. Germline CDR1 and CDR2: SQVTM and ANQGSEA. The V and J ends lost 3 bases and 2 bases respectively, with 10 bases between them. CDR3 sequence (DNA): TGCAGCGTTGAGAAGGATATTAACACTGAAGCTTTCTTT. This translates into CSVEKDINTEAFF.

This clone came up a few times. V and J are TRBV4-1 and TRBJ1-6; D possibly corresponds to TRBD1 (6 bases). The CDR3 has 18 amino acids. The germline gives CDR1 MGHRA, CDR2 YSYEKL. The V and J ends lost 1 base and 7 bases respectively, with 20 bases between them. The CDR3 DNA is TGCGCCAGCAGCCAAGGGTACCAGGGGATCGCCGGAAATTCACCCCTCCACTTT. It yields the protein CASSQGYQGIAGNSPLHF.

The rearrangement joins TRBV5-1 to TRBJ2-1; D remains ambiguous. CDR3 size: 16 residues. CDR1 and CDR2 (germline): SGHRS, YFSETQ. V dropped 0 bases and J dropped 5 bases, with 15 bases sitting between them. Here the CDR3 reads CASSLGGDFRNNEQFF. Here the CDR3 DNA reads TGCGCCAGCAGCTTGGGAGGTGATTTTCGAAACAATGAGCAGTTCTTC.

The V and J genes are TRBV6-2 or TRBV6-3 and TRBJ1-1, with a weak D call TRBD1 (5 bases). V gave up 0 bases and J gave up 7 bases, with 15 bases separating them. Germline CDR1 reads MNHEY; CDR2 reads SVGEGT. The CDR3 has 15 residues. CDR3 in DNA: TGTGCCAGCAGTTACTCCCGGCGGGGCCCGGGTGAAGCTTTCTTT. Its translation: CASSYSRRGPGEAFF.

The V gene is TRBV4-1, the J gene TRBJ1-1; no reliable D call. V was pared by 5 bases and J by 1 base, with 17 bases between. This CDR3 region has 16 residues. Germline values: CDR1 MGHRA, CDR2 YSYEKL. CDR3 DNA: TGCGCCAGCAGCGGGATAAATCTACCCACGAACACTGAAGCTTTCTTT. Translation: CASSGINLPTNTEAFF.

This chain links TRBV25-1 with TRBJ2-7, with 7 bases aligning to TRBD2. V dropped 3 bases and J dropped 3; count of bases not matched to a gene: 8. The CDR3 runs to 15 residues. Germline values: CDR1 MGHDK, CDR2 SYGVNS. The CDR3 loop is CASSDPGTKHYEQYF. The CDR3 coding sequence is TGTGCCAGCAGTGATCCCGGGACTAAACACTACGAGCAGTACTTC.

J is TRBJ1-2 and V is TRBV7-9; D might be TRBD1 (5 bases). V lost 8 bases, J lost 8 bases, and 27 bases lay in between. The germline V gene has CDR1 SEHNR and CDR2 FQNEAQ (reference sequence). This CDR3 spans 16 amino acids. Here the CDR3 reads CASEDFRQSEAEGYTF. CDR3 DNA: TGTGCCAGCGAGGACTTCAGACAGTCGGAAGCAGAAGGCTACACCTTC.

As to this clone: Other DNA sequences of this sample code for an identical CDR3. The CDR3 DNA sequence: TGCGCCAGCAGCTTGTCAGATACGCAGTATTTT. Protein: CASSLSDTQYF. J is TRBJ2-3 and V is TRBV5-1, with no clear D. The CDR3 runs to 11 residues. In germline, CDR1 is SGHRS, CDR2 YFSETQ. The V and J ends lost 1 base and 4 bases respectively, with 1 base between them. Filled out from reference TRBV5-1 and TRBJ2-3, the complete variable domain reads KAGVTQTPRYLIKTRGQQVTLSCSPISGHRSVSWYQQTPGQGLQFLFEYFSETQRNKGNFPGRFSGRQFSNSRSEMNVSTLELGDSALYLCASSLSDTQYFGPGTRLTVL.

The chain has TRBV28 and TRBJ1-1; D is unresolved. The CDR3 length is 11 residues. Germline-derived CDR1 and CDR2 are MDHEN and SYDVKM. The V end was cut by 3 bases, the J end by 5 bases, with 4 bases between. This CDR3 reads CASSFATEAFF. The CDR3 DNA follows: TGTGCCAGCAGTTTTGCAACTGAAGCTTTCTTT. Filled out from reference TRBV28 and TRBJ1-1, the complete variable domain reads DVKVTQSSRYLVKRTGEKVFLECVQDMDHENMFWYRQDPGLGLRLIYFSYDVKMKEKGDIPEGYSVSREKKERFSLILESASTNQTSMYLCASSFATEAFFGQGTRLTVV.

The J gene is TRBJ1-3, the V gene TRBV4-1, with TRBD1 matching over 7 bases. J lost 2 bases, V lost 4 bases, and 8 bases had no gene match. Germline CDR1 is MGHRA and CDR2 is YSYEKL. The CDR3 loop spans 16 amino acids. The CDR3 DNA is TGCGCCAGCAGCCGGATCGGGAGGGGGCCTGGAAACACCATATATTTT. This encodes CASSRIGRGPGNTIYF.

The rearrangement links TRBV19 to TRBJ1-3, with D possibly matching TRBD1 (5 bases). Germline V lookup: CDR1 LNHDA, CDR2 SQIVND (reference sequence). Trimming took off 4 bases at V and 4 bases at J, with 8 bases between the two ends. The CDR3 loop spans 13 amino acids. The CDR3 loop is CASSKGSGNTIYF. The CDR3 DNA is TGTGCCAGTAGTAAGGGGAGCGGAAACACCATATATTTT.

This clone has more than one count but fewer than ten. The chain combines TRBV7-2 with TRBJ1-3; D is undetermined. The CDR3 has 11 residues. From germline, CDR1 is SGHTA and CDR2 FQGNSA. The V and J ends lost 1 base and 10 bases respectively, with 5 bases between them. The CDR3 bases are TGTGCCAGCAGCTTAGATGGGACCATATATTTT. This encodes CASSLDGTIYF.